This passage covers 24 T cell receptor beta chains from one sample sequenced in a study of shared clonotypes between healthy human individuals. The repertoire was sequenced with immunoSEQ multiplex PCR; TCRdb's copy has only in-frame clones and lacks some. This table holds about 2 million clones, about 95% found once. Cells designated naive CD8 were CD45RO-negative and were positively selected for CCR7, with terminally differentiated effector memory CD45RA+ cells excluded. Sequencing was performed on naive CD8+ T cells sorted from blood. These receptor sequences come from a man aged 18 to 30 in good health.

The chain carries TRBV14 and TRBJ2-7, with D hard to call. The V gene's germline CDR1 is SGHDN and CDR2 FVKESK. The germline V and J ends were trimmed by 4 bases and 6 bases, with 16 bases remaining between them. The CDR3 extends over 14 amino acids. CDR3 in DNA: TGTGCCAGCAGCCCCACCCGGATAGGAACCGAGCAGTACTTC. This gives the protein CASSPTRIGTEQYF.

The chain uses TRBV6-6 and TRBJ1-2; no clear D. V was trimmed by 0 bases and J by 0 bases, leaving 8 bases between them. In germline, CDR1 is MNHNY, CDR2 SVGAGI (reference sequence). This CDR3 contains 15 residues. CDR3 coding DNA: TGTGCCAGCAGTTACTCGATGCCAACTAACTATGGCTACACCTTC. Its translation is CASSYSMPTNYGYTF.

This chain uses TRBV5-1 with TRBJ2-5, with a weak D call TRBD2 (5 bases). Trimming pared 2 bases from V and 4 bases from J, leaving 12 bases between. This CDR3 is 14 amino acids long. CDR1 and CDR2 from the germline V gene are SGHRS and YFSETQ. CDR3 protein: CASSFGDEGETQYF. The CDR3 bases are TGCGCCAGCAGCTTTGGGGATGAGGGAGAGACCCAGTACTTC.

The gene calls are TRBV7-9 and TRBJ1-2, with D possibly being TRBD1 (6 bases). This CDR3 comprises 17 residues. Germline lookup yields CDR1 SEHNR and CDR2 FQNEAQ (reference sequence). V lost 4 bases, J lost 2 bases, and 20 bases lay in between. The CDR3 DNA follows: TGTGCCAGCAGCTCCTCGTCCCAGGACAGTTTAAACTATGGCTACACCTTC. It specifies CASSSSSQDSLNYGYTF.

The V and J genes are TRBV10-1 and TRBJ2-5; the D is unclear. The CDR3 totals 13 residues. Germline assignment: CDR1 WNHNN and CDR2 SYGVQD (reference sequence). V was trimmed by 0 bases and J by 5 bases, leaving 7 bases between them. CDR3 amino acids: CASSESSGETQYF. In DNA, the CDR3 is TGCGCCAGCAGTGAGTCTTCCGGGGAGACCCAGTACTTC.

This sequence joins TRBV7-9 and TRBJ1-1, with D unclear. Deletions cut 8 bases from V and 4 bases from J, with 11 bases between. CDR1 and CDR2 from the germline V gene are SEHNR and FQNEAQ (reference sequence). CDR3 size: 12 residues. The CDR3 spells CASGPGSTEAFF. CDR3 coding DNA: TGTGCCAGCGGACCCGGTAGCACTGAAGCTTTCTTT.

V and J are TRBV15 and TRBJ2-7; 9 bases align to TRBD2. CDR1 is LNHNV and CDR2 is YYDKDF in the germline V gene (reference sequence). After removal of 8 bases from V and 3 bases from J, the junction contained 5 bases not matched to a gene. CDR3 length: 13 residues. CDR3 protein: CATGVAGVYEQYF. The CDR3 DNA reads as TGTGCCACCGGAGTAGCGGGGGTCTACGAGCAGTACTTC.

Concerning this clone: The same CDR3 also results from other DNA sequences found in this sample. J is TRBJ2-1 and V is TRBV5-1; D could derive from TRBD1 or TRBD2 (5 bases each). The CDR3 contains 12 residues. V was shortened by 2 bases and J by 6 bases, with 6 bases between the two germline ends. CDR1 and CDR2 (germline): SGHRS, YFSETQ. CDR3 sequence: CASSFGGNEQFF. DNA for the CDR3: TGCGCCAGCAGCTTTGGGGGCAATGAGCAGTTCTTC.

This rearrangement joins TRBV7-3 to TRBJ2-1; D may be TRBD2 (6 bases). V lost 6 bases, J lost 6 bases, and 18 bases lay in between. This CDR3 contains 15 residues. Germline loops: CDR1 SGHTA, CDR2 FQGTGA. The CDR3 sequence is CASRHTTGTVNEQFF. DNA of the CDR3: TGTGCCAGCAGACATACGACCGGGACTGTCAATGAGCAGTTCTTC.

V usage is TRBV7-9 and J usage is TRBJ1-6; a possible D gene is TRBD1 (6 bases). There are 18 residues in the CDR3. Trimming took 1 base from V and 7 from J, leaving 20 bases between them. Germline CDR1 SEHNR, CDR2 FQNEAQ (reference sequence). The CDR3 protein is CASSLVQPGARMNSPLHF. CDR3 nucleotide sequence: TGTGCCAGCAGCTTAGTCCAGCCAGGGGCGCGAATGAATTCACCCCTCCACTTT. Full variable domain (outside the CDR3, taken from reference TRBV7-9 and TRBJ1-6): DTGVSQNPRHKITKRGQNVTFRCDPISEHNRLYWYRQTLGQGPEFLTYFQNEAQLEKSRLLSDRFSAERPKGSFSTLEIQRTEQGDSAMYLCASSLVQPGARMNSPLHFGNGTRLTVT.

The CDR3: CASSESPQGAAEQFF. The CDR3 nucleotides are TGCGCCAGCAGTGAGTCACCTCAGGGGGCGGCTGAGCAGTTCTTC. The chain employs TRBV10-1 and TRBJ2-1; 8 bases line up with TRBD1. The V gene's germline CDR1 is WNHNN and CDR2 SYGVQD (reference sequence). V dropped 0 bases and J dropped 9; count of bases not matched to a gene: 7. CDR3 length: 15 amino acids.

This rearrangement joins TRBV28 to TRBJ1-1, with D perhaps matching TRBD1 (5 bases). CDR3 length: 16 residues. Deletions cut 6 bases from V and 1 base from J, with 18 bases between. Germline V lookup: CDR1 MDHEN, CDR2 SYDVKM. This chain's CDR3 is CASSQVGPKGNTEAFF. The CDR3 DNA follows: TGTGCCAGCAGCCAGGTGGGACCAAAGGGGAACACTGAAGCTTTCTTT.

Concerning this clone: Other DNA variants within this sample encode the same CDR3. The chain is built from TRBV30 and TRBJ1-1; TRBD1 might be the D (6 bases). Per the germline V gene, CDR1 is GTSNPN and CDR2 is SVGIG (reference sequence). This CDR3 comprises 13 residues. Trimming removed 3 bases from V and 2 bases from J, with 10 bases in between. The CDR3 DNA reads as TGTGCCTGGAGCGAGACAGGCAACACTGAAGCTTTCTTT. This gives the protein CAWSETGNTEAFF. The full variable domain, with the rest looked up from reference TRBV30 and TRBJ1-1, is SQTIHQWPATLVQPVGSPLSLECTVEGTSNPNLYWYRQAAGRGLQLLFYSVGIGQISSEVPQNLSASRPQDRQFILSSKKLLLSDSGFYLCAWSETGNTEAFFGQGTRLTVV.

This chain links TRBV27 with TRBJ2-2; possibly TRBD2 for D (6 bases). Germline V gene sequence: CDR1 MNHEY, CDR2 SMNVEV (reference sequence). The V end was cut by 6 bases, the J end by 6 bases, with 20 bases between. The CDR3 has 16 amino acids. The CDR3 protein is CASSPSWGERAGELFF. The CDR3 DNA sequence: TGTGCCAGCAGCCCTTCTTGGGGGGAGAGAGCCGGGGAGCTGTTTTTT.

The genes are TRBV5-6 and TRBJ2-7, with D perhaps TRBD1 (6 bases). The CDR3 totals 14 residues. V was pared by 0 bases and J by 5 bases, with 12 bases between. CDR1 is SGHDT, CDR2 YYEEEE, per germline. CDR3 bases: TGTGCCAGCAGCTTGGGACAGGATCCCGACGAGCAGTACTTC. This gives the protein CASSLGQDPDEQYF. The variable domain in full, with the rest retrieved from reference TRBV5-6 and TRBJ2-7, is DAGVTQSPTHLIKTRGQQVTLRCSPKSGHDTVSWYQQALGQGPQFIFQYYEEEERQRGNFPDRFSGHQFPNYSSELNVNALLLGDSALYLCASSLGQDPDEQYFGPGTRLTVT.

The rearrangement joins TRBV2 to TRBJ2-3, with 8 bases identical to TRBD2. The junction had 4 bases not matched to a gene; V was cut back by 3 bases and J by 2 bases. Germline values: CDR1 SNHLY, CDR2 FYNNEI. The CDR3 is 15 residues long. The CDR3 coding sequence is TGTGCCAGCAGTGACGAGCGGGAGATCACAGATACGCAGTATTTT. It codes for CASSDEREITDTQYF.

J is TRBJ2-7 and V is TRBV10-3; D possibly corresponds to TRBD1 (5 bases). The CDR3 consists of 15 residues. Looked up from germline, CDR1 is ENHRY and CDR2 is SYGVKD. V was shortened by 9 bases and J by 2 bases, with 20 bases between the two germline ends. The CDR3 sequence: CAIKKGDTGAYEQYF. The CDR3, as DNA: TGTGCCATAAAAAAAGGTGATACAGGAGCCTACGAGCAGTACTTC.

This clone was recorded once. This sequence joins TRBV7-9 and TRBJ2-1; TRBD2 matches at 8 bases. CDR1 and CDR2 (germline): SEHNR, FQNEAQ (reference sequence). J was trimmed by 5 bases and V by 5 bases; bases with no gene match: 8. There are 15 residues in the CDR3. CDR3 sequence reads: CASSRSSGAHNEQFF. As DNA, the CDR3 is TGTGCCAGCAGCAGAAGTAGCGGGGCGCACAATGAGCAGTTCTTC.

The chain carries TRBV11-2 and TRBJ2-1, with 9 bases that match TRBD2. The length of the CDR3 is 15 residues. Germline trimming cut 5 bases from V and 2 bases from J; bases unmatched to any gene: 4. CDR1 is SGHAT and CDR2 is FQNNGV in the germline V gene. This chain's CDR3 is CASSPTSGPYNEQFF. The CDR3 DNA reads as TGTGCCAGCAGCCCGACTAGCGGTCCCTACAATGAGCAGTTCTTC.

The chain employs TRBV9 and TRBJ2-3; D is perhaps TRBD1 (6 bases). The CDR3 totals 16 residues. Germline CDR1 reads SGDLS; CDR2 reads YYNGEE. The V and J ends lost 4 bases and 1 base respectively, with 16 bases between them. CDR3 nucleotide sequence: TGTGCCAGCAGCCCGGAAGGGGGATATGGCACAGATACGCAGTATTTT. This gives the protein CASSPEGGYGTDTQYF.

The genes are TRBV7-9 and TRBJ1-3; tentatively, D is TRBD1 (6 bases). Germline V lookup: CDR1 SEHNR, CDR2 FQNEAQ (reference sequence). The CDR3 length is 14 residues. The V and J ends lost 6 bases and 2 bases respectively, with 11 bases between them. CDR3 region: CASSSTGAGNTIYF. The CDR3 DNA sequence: TGTGCCAGCAGTTCGACAGGAGCTGGAAACACCATATATTTT. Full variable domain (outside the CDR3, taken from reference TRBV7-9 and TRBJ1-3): DTGVSQNPRHKITKRGQNVTFRCDPISEHNRLYWYRQTLGQGPEFLTYFQNEAQLEKSRLLSDRFSAERPKGSFSTLEIQRTEQGDSAMYLCASSSTGAGNTIYFGEGSWLTVV.

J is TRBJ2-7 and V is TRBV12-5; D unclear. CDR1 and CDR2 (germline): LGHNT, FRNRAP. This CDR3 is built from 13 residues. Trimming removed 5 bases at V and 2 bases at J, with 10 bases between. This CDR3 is CASGPYTAYEQYF. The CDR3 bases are TGTGCTAGTGGTCCCTATACAGCCTACGAGCAGTACTTC.

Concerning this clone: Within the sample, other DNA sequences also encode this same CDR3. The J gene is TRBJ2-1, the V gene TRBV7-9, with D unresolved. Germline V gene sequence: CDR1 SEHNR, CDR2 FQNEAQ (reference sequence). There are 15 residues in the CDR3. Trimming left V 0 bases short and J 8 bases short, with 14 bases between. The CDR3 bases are TGTGCCAGCAGCTTAGCGCTAGTGGTTATAGATGAGCAGTTCTTC. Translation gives CASSLALVVIDEQFF.

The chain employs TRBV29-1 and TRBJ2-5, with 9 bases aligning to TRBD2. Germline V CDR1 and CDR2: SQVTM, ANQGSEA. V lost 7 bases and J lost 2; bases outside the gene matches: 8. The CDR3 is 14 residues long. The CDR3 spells CSARLADLQETQYF. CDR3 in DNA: TGCAGCGCTCGACTAGCGGACTTACAAGAGACCCAGTACTTC.